These T cell receptor beta chains were read from a single sample in a study of PD-L1 blockade in urothelial cancer. Clones were sequenced by immunoSEQ multiplex PCR, and TCRdb holds only the in-frame ones, with some missing. The sample includes about 30,000 clones, 89% of them seen just once. Sequenced here: PBMCs, sampled around atezolizumab (anti-PD-L1) treatment. All receptors derive from a man older than 75 with urothelial cancer. CDR3s leave out the opening cysteine and the closing phenylalanine or tryptophan.

TRBJ1-5	TRBV19	ASSLGTGPNQPQH
TRBJ1-5	TRBV5-1	ASSPGPGNGDQPQH
TRBJ2-6	TRBV7-9	ASSLQILAGVSGANVLT
TRBJ2-7	TRBV28	ASSPPSLRAYEQY
TRBJ2-7	TRBV29-1	SVVTYEQY
TRBJ2-1	TRBV28	ASSSGGAGGNEQF
TRBJ2-7	TRBV6-1	ASSRDRGYEQY
TRBJ1-2	TRBV14	ASSQGPAQGMSRGYT
TRBJ1-2	TRBV30	AWSGGQGGYGYT
TRBJ2-1	TRBV5-4	ASTPGGGHYNEQF
TRBJ2-7	TRBV27	ASSGGRANEQY